A single sample is the source of the 32 T cell receptor beta chains below, sequenced in a study of blood T cells in healthy people across ages. Primers used in a second PCR of roughly 7 to 11 cycles were a sample-barcoded 5' primer and a J-beta primer mix. TCRdb re-called the 5' RACE reads with MiXCR, one entry per CDR3 protein. The repertoire includes 1 million or so distinct CDR3 sequences, 35% to 50% of them detected once, and approximately 19% sits in the top ten. The sequenced sample was blood. The receptor set was obtained from a woman in her sixties in good health.

In nucleotides, the CDR3 is TGTGCCAGCCGAAGACAGGGAGGCAATCAGCCCCAGCATTTT. Translated, it gives CASRRQGGNQPQHF. The rearrangement uses TRBV6-1 and TRBJ1-5; 7 bases agree with TRBD1. This CDR3 has 14 residues. Looked up from germline, CDR1 is MNHNS and CDR2 is SASEGT. The V segment lost 8 bases and the J segment 2 bases; nucleotides outside the gene matches: 6.

The genes are TRBV6-2 or TRBV6-3 and TRBJ2-1; no reliable D call. V dropped 6 bases and J dropped 8 bases, with 8 bases sitting between them. The CDR3 has 11 residues. Germline-derived CDR1 and CDR2 are MNHEY and SVGEGT. The DNA of the CDR3 is TGTGCCAGCAGAGATGGGGATGAGCAGTTCTTC. Its protein is CASRDGDEQFF.

This clonotype was detected only a few times. The rearrangement links TRBV29-1 to TRBJ2-1; 8 bases fit TRBD2. The germline V gene has CDR1 SQVTM and CDR2 ANQGSEA. The V gene end was trimmed by 5 bases and the J gene end by 0 bases; junction bases not matched to a gene: 0. CDR3 length: 13 amino acids. The CDR3: CSVSGSSYNEQFF. CDR3 DNA sequence: TGCAGCGTTAGCGGGAGCTCCTACAATGAGCAGTTCTTC.

The chain has TRBV20-1 and TRBJ2-7; 9 bases map to TRBD2. V was clipped by 2 bases and J by 6 bases; unmatched bases: 5. The CDR3 runs to 13 residues. The germline CDR1 and CDR2 sequences are DFQATT and SNEGSKA (reference sequence). DNA for the CDR3: TGCAGTGCTAGACTAGCGGGAATGGGCGAGCAGTACTTC. Translating gives CSARLAGMGEQYF.

This clonotype was counted between two and nine times. The chain employs TRBV12-3 or TRBV12-4 and TRBJ2-3; a weak D match, TRBD2 (5 bases). Trimming left V 3 bases short and J 6 bases short, with 13 bases between. The CDR3 extends over 14 amino acids. CDR3 residues: CASSFRLAGDTQYF. In DNA, the CDR3 is TGTGCCAGCAGTTTTCGGCTAGCAGGTGATACGCAGTATTTT.

This clonotype was detected once. The genes are TRBV9 and TRBJ2-4; weak D call: TRBD1 (5 bases). The length of the CDR3 is 17 residues. The germline V gene encodes CDR1 SGDLS and CDR2 YYNGEE. The V and J ends lost 0 bases and 0 bases respectively, with 13 bases between them. In DNA, the CDR3 is TGTGCCAGCAGCGTAGACCCAGGGCTTCTAGCCAAAAACATTCAGTACTTC. It specifies CASSVDPGLLAKNIQYF.

The chain couples TRBV29-1 to TRBJ2-1, with 7 bases identical to TRBD1. Germline CDR1 SQVTM, CDR2 ANQGSEA. This CDR3 has 15 amino acids. The V segment lost 4 bases and the J segment 9 bases; nucleotides outside the gene matches: 15. CDR3: CSVVPSGQVDIEQFF. CDR3 coding DNA: TGCAGCGTTGTACCTTCAGGACAGGTTGACATTGAGCAGTTCTTC.

V and J are TRBV7-3 and TRBJ1-1; D unclear. The CDR3 length is 12 residues. Germline loops: CDR1 SGHTA, CDR2 FQGTGA. V was cut by 5 bases and J by 2 bases, with 6 bases left in between. Here the CDR3 DNA reads TGTGCCAGCAGCCCGAGTAACACTGAAGCTTTCTTT. Its translation: CASSPSNTEAFF.

V is TRBV29-1 and J is TRBJ2-7; 7 bases are shared with TRBD2. The CDR3 covers 14 residues. Germline assignment: CDR1 SQVTM and CDR2 ANQGSEA. V gave up 4 bases and J gave up 7 bases; unmatched junction bases: 13. CDR3 nucleotides: TGCAGCGTTGGAAAAGCGGGGATCTACAATGAGCAGTACTTC. Translating gives CSVGKAGIYNEQYF.

V gene TRBV3-1 combines with J gene TRBJ2-3; D unresolved. CDR1 and CDR2 from the germline V gene are LGHDT and YNNKEL (reference sequence). V was shortened by 3 bases and J by 6 bases, with 10 bases between the two germline ends. The CDR3 has 13 residues. The chain's CDR3 is CASSQPPLDTQYF. The CDR3 DNA sequence: TGTGCCAGCAGCCAGCCCCCCCTCGATACGCAGTATTTT.

This clonotype was detected only a few times. The chain joins TRBV13 to TRBJ1-5, with 7 positions matching TRBD1. V lost 5 bases and J lost 0; bases outside the gene matches: 4. CDR1 is PRHDT, CDR2 FYEKMQ, per germline (reference sequence). The CDR3 sequence is 15 residues long. The CDR3: CASSQRDSSNQPQHF. For the CDR3, the DNA is TGTGCCAGCAGCCAACGGGACAGTAGCAATCAGCCCCAGCATTTT. Using reference TRBV13 and TRBJ1-5 for the parts outside the CDR3, the full variable domain is AAGVIQSPRHLIKEKRETATLKCYPIPRHDTVYWYQQGPGQDPQFLISFYEKMQSDKGSIPDRFSAQQFSDYHSELNMSSLELGDSALYFCASSQRDSSNQPQHFGDGTRLSIL.

The chain uses TRBV27 and TRBJ2-7; TRBD2 matches at 14 bases. Germline trimming cut 5 bases from V and 7 bases from J; bases unmatched to any gene: 7. CDR3 length equals 15 residues. Germline values: CDR1 MNHEY, CDR2 SMNVEV (reference sequence). This CDR3 reads CASSAGTSGSNEQYF. In DNA form, the CDR3 reads TGTGCCAGCAGTGCCGGGACTAGCGGGAGTAATGAGCAGTACTTC.

V gene TRBV4-1 combines with J gene TRBJ2-5; unclear D gene. The CDR3 is 14 amino acids. Trimming took 1 base from V and 5 from J, leaving 11 bases between them. Germline V gene lookup returns CDR1 MGHRA and CDR2 YSYEKL. The CDR3 sequence: CASSQGALGETQYF. For the CDR3, the DNA is TGCGCCAGCAGCCAAGGTGCCCTCGGGGAGACCCAGTACTTC.

CDR3: CASSVKGTPYEQYF. The CDR3 DNA sequence: TGTGCCAGCAGCGTAAAAGGAACCCCCTACGAGCAGTACTTC. V usage is TRBV9 and J usage is TRBJ2-4; D not resolved. The assigned J gene may be wrong: the sequence end matches TRBJ2-7 better. The CDR3 has 14 residues. The germline V gene encodes CDR1 SGDLS and CDR2 YYNGEE.

The CDR3 here is CASSFIPTSMETQYF. The CDR3 DNA reads as TGCGCCAGCAGCTTCATCCCGACTAGTATGGAGACCCAGTACTTC. The V gene is TRBV5-1, the J gene TRBJ2-5; a possible D gene is TRBD2 (6 bases). Trimming removed 2 bases from V and 5 bases from J, with 16 bases in between. The germline V gene has CDR1 SGHRS and CDR2 YFSETQ. There are 15 residues in the CDR3.

To note about this clonotype: A much more abundant neighbour one base away suggests this may be a read error. V gene TRBV11-1 combines with J gene TRBJ1-2, with 7 bases fitting TRBD1. Per germline, CDR1 SGHAT and CDR2 FQDESV (reference sequence). This CDR3 has 17 residues. The CDR3 here is CASSPGQADQANYGCTF. CDR3 sequence (DNA): TGTGCCAGCAGCCCCGGACAGGCTGATCAAGCTAACTATGGCTGCACCTTC.

V and J are TRBV2 and TRBJ2-1; the match to TRBD2 covers 11 bases. The V and J ends lost 7 bases and 6 bases, in that order; junction bases with no gene match: 11. The CDR3 loop spans 16 amino acids. CDR1 is SNHLY, CDR2 FYNNEI, per germline. CDR3 in DNA: TGTGCCAGCATCAAACCTAGCGGGAGGCGGGGCAATGAGCAGTTCTTC. The encoded protein is CASIKPSGRRGNEQFF.

This clonotype showed up just a few times. V gene TRBV27 combines with J gene TRBJ1-2; D not resolved. CDR1 MNHEY and CDR2 SMNVEV come from the germline V gene (reference sequence). V was trimmed by 3 bases and J by 0 bases, leaving 11 bases between them. This CDR3 has 15 residues. CDR3 protein: CASSFGLKANYGYTF. The CDR3 region has the DNA TGTGCCAGCAGTTTCGGACTGAAAGCTAACTATGGCTACACCTTC.

V is TRBV5-8 and J is TRBJ2-7, with 8 nucleotides matching TRBD2. J was trimmed by 7 bases and V by 4 bases; bases with no gene match: 13. The germline CDR1 and CDR2 sequences are SGHTS and YDEGEE. This CDR3 contains 15 residues. In nucleotides, the CDR3 is TGTGCCAGCAGCAAAGAAGTAGCGGGATTTCAAGAGCAGTACTTC. Translated, it gives CASSKEVAGFQEQYF.

Only a few counts were recorded for this clonotype. The rearrangement uses TRBV9 and TRBJ2-1, with 8 nucleotides matching TRBD1. The length of the CDR3 is 13 residues. Germline CDR1 reads SGDLS; CDR2 reads YYNGEE. Trimming cost V 3 bases and J 10 bases; bases outside gene matches: 6. This CDR3 is CASSDRDRTEQFF. As DNA, the CDR3 is TGTGCCAGCAGCGACAGGGACAGGACAGAGCAGTTCTTC.

The chain carries TRBV6-6 and TRBJ2-4, with 7 bases aligning to TRBD2. V shed 6 bases and J 6 bases; nucleotides not matched to a gene: 11. CDR3 length: 15 amino acids. The germline V gene has CDR1 MNHNY and CDR2 SVGAGI (reference sequence). CDR3 nucleotides: TGTGCCAGCAGCTACACGGGAGGAGGGAGAAACATTCAGTACTTC. Protein sequence: CASSYTGGGRNIQYF.

This chain uses TRBV4-1 with TRBJ2-1; D not resolved. The CDR3 totals 13 residues. Germline CDR1 and CDR2: MGHRA and YSYEKL. Trimming took 0 bases from V and 5 from J, leaving 5 bases between them. The CDR3 DNA is TGCGCCAGCAGCCAAGAAGGCCACAATGAGCAGTTCTTC. Amino acid sequence: CASSQEGHNEQFF.

This clonotype was seen only a few times. This chain links TRBV25-1 with TRBJ1-1; D remains ambiguous. This CDR3 contains 15 residues. Germline CDR1 is MGHDK and CDR2 is SYGVNS. V shed 6 bases and J shed 5 bases, with 19 bases lying between them. CDR3 nucleotides: TGTGCCAGCAGCGACCCGGGCCTGGGAGAAACTGAAGCTTTCTTT. Amino acid sequence: CASSDPGLGETEAFF. Drawing the rest from reference TRBV25-1 and TRBJ1-1, the complete variable domain is EADIYQTPRYLVIGTGKKITLECSQTMGHDKMYWYQQDPGMELHLIHYSYGVNSTEKGDLSSESTVSRIRTEHFPLTLESARPSHTSQYLCASSDPGLGETEAFFGQGTRLTVV.

This clonotype was detected a few times. The rearrangement joins TRBV29-1 to TRBJ1-1; the D is unclear. Trimming left V 7 bases short and J 3 bases short, with 9 bases between. Germline CDR1 reads SQVTM; CDR2 reads ANQGSEA. CDR3 length: 11 residues. The CDR3 here is CSAEVHTEAFF. CDR3 in DNA: TGCAGCGCGGAGGTCCACACTGAAGCTTTCTTT.

A few counts support this clonotype. The chain joins TRBV10-3 to TRBJ2-3; TRBD2 might be the D (5 bases). This CDR3 spans 11 amino acids. Looked up from germline, CDR1 is ENHRY and CDR2 is SYGVKD. V gave up 3 bases and J gave up 8 bases, with 6 bases separating them. CDR3 bases: TGTGCCATCAGTGACGAGGGTACGCAGTATTTT. Amino acids: CAISDEGTQYF.

The chain employs TRBV6-1 and TRBJ2-5; TRBD2 matches 9 bases. Looked up from germline, CDR1 is MNHNS and CDR2 is SASEGT. The CDR3 has 14 amino acids. The V segment lost 4 bases and the J segment 11 bases; nucleotides outside the gene matches: 11. CDR3 in DNA: TGTGCCAGCAGTGCTAAAGCGGGAGGAAATGAGCAGTACTTC. Its protein is CASSAKAGGNEQYF.

The gene calls are TRBV7-2 and TRBJ2-3; 7 positions agree with TRBD2. Losses at the gene ends were 5 bases for V and 4 bases for J; bases not matched to a gene: 9. The CDR3 is made up of 15 amino acids. Germline loops: CDR1 SGHTA, CDR2 FQGNSA. The CDR3 sequence is CASSLGLVPADTQYF. The DNA of the CDR3 is TGTGCCAGCAGCCTAGGACTAGTCCCGGCAGATACGCAGTATTTT. The full variable domain, completed using reference TRBV7-2 and TRBJ2-3, is GAGVSQSPSNKVTEKGKDVELRCDPISGHTALYWYRQSLGQGLEFLIYFQGNSAPDKSGLPSDRFSAERTGGSVSTLTIQRTQQEDSAVYLCASSLGLVPADTQYFGPGTRLTVL.

This rearrangement joins TRBV6-1 to TRBJ2-1; no reliable D call. The CDR3 length is 16 residues. The germline V gene encodes CDR1 MNHNS and CDR2 SASEGT. The ends were cut back, 0 bases at V and 4 bases at J, with 13 bases in the middle. The CDR3 protein is CASSEAVNSPYNEQFF. In nucleotides, the CDR3 is TGTGCCAGCAGTGAAGCGGTTAACTCACCGTACAATGAGCAGTTCTTC.

This clonotype occurred a few times. The chain is built from TRBV10-3 and TRBJ2-6, with a weak D call TRBD2 (6 bases). Deletions cut 4 bases from V and 4 bases from J, with 8 bases between. There are 14 residues in the CDR3. Germline CDR1 is ENHRY and CDR2 is SYGVKD. The DNA of the CDR3 is TGTGCCATCAGTGCGGGAGCAGGGGCCAACGTCCTGACTTTC. It is translated as CAISAGAGANVLTF.

This clonotype has more than one count but fewer than ten. V usage is TRBV29-1 and J usage is TRBJ2-7, with D unclear. The germline CDR1 and CDR2 sequences are SQVTM and ANQGSEA. The CDR3 runs to 11 residues. Trimming took off 8 bases at V and 6 bases at J, with 14 bases between the two ends. This CDR3 reads CSPRVGSEQYF. CDR3 coding DNA: TGCAGCCCTAGGGTAGGGTCCGAGCAGTACTTC.

The chain has TRBV7-8 and TRBJ1-5, with D perhaps matching TRBD1 (5 bases). The V and J ends lost 4 bases and 4 bases respectively, with 14 bases between them. The germline gives CDR1 SGHVS, CDR2 FQNEAQ. CDR3 length equals 15 residues. CDR3 loop: CASSSIGTQNQPQHF. The DNA for the CDR3 is TGTGCCAGCAGCTCCATCGGGACTCAAAATCAGCCCCAGCATTTT.

This clonotype was picked up a small number of times. The chain combines TRBV29-1 with TRBJ1-4; 9 bases fit TRBD1. CDR3 length: 13 amino acids. V lost 3 bases and J lost 9; bases outside the gene matches: 5. CDR1 is SQVTM, CDR2 ANQGSEA, per germline. This chain's CDR3 is CSVEGTGSKKLFF. In DNA, the CDR3 is TGCAGCGTTGAGGGGACAGGGAGCAAAAAACTGTTTTTT.